Included here is one T cell receptor (beta chain) sequence, with context. Its antigen is not known. This sample was included in a study of cytomegalovirus exposure and HLA in healthy donors. Turning to the study itself: Out of several hundred genotyped donors, about 80% belonged to the Caucasian-associated ancestry cluster.

Trimming removed 5 bases from V and 1 base from J, with 8 bases in between. The CDR3 contains 13 residues. CDR1 is SNHLY and CDR2 is FYNNEI in the germline V gene. Overall study findings and caveats: Exclusion applied to some V segments, including TRBV6-2 and TRBV6-3, as they were indistinguishable. Most likely, a cluster of highly shared sequence variants arose as a sequencing artifact. The study listed about 150 cytomegalovirus-associated TCR beta chains.

PCR employed 60 Vbeta and 13 Jbeta primers. Using immunoSEQ multiplex PCR, the repertoire was profiled, and TCRdb retains in-frame clones only, with some absent. The sample has some 190,000 clones, roughly 80% seen once; the top ten hold about 1.5%. The sequence came from a woman between 18 and 29 years old in good health and CMV-seronegative. The sample taken for sequencing was PBMCs. The chain has TRBV2 and TRBJ1-1; D is undetermined. For the CDR3, the DNA is TGTGCCAGCAGTCAATACACGAACACTGAAGCTTTCTTT. Translated: CASSQYTNTEAFF.